Each of the 25 T cell receptor beta chains below was sequenced from the same sample in a study of OX40 agonist ivuxolimab in advanced cancers. Using immunoSEQ multiplex PCR, the repertoire was profiled, and TCRdb retains in-frame clones only, with some absent. The sample records about 110,000 clones, 80% to 95% being singletons. Sequenced material: CD4+ or CD8+ T cells sorted from blood, taken in a trial of the OX40 agonist ivuxolimab. The source is an adult with an advanced solid tumor such as melanoma, head and neck, liver or kidney cancer.

V gene TRBV9 combines with J gene TRBJ2-7, with D possibly TRBD1 on 6 matching bases. Germline V gene sequence: CDR1 SGDLS, CDR2 YYNGEE. This CDR3 comprises 15 residues. Trimming stripped 4 bases from V and 1 base from J, with 15 bases between. CDR3 in DNA: TGTGCCAGCAGCCCCTCGTCAGGGACATCCTACGAGCAGTACTTC. Its protein is CASSPSSGTSYEQYF.

The chain recombines TRBV27 with TRBJ1-6; the D gene is possibly TRBD1 (6 bases). The germline V gene encodes CDR1 MNHEY and CDR2 SMNVEV (reference sequence). There are 15 residues in the CDR3. V was clipped by 0 bases and J by 7 bases, with 10 bases between them. CDR3 loop: CASSLSTGPNSPLHF. In DNA form, the CDR3 reads TGTGCCAGCAGTTTATCGACAGGCCCGAATTCACCCCTCCACTTT.

The chain joins TRBV7-2 to TRBJ1-4; D gene uncertain. The CDR3 totals 15 residues. With 6 bases removed from V and 0 bases from J, the gap between germline ends came to 11 bases. Germline-derived CDR1 and CDR2 are SGHTA and FQGNSA. The CDR3 region is CASSYHGATNEKLFF. As DNA, the CDR3 is TGTGCCAGCAGTTATCACGGAGCAACTAATGAAAAACTGTTTTTT.

The J gene is TRBJ2-3, the V gene TRBV5-6, with 8 bases fitting TRBD1. With V trimmed by 4 bases and J by 6 bases, 13 bases remained unmatched. Germline values: CDR1 SGHDT, CDR2 YYEEEE. This CDR3 region has 16 residues. The DNA of the CDR3 is TGTGCCAGCAGCGGACCGACAGGGGCGCTCTGGGATACGCAGTATTTT. It yields the protein CASSGPTGALWDTQYF.

V usage is TRBV28 and J usage is TRBJ1-2; TRBD1 agrees at 11 bases. The germline gives CDR1 MDHEN, CDR2 SYDVKM. CDR3 size: 15 residues. The V and J ends lost 5 bases and 6 bases, in that order; junction bases with no gene match: 8. The CDR3 here is CASSPGTGGRDGYTF. As DNA, the CDR3 is TGTGCCAGCAGTCCCGGGACAGGGGGTCGGGATGGCTACACCTTC.

With regard to this clone: Other DNA sequences in the sample encode the same CDR3. The chain recombines TRBV30 with TRBJ1-4; 7 bases agree with TRBD1. Germline-derived CDR1 and CDR2 are GTSNPN and SVGIG (reference sequence). The CDR3 is 15 amino acids. The junction had 6 bases not matched to a gene; V was cut back by 2 bases and J by 3 bases. CDR3 in amino acids: CAWSPRQGANEKLFF. In DNA form, the CDR3 reads TGTGCCTGGAGTCCGAGACAGGGAGCTAATGAAAAACTGTTTTTT. Full variable domain (rest looked up from reference TRBV30 and TRBJ1-4): SQTIHQWPATLVQPVGSPLSLECTVEGTSNPNLYWYRQAAGRGLQLLFYSVGIGQISSEVPQNLSASRPQDRQFILSSKKLLLSDSGFYLCAWSPRQGANEKLFFGSGTQLSVL.

V usage is TRBV7-3 and J usage is TRBJ2-5; 11 nucleotides agree with TRBD2. The germline gives CDR1 SGHTA, CDR2 FQGTGA. Germline trimming cut 0 bases from V and 5 bases from J; bases unmatched to any gene: 5. The CDR3 is made up of 16 amino acids. Here the CDR3 reads CASSLTSGGARETQYF. In nucleotides, the CDR3 is TGTGCCAGCAGCTTAACTAGCGGGGGGGCCAGGGAGACCCAGTACTTC.

V usage is TRBV6-1 and J usage is TRBJ1-5; D call uncertain. Germline assignment: CDR1 MNHNS and CDR2 SASEGT. V dropped 4 bases and J dropped 11 bases, with 15 bases sitting between them. This CDR3 contains 13 residues. The CDR3 DNA sequence: TGTGCCAGCAGTGGCGCAGACAAGGCGTCCCAGCATTTT. This codes for CASSGADKASQHF.

The gene calls are TRBV6-1 and TRBJ2-7, with 7 bases aligning to TRBD1. V was clipped by 3 bases and J by 1 base; unmatched bases: 6. The V gene's germline CDR1 is MNHNS and CDR2 SASEGT. This CDR3 is 15 amino acids long. CDR3 nucleotide sequence: TGTGCCAGCAGTGAGCGACAGGGAATTTCCTACGAGCAGTACTTC. It is translated as CASSERQGISYEQYF.

The gene calls are TRBV7-2 and TRBJ2-3; 8 bases are a match to TRBD2. This CDR3 is 16 amino acids long. Looked up from germline, CDR1 is SGHTA and CDR2 is FQGNSA. V was clipped by 4 bases and J by 6 bases; unmatched bases: 12. The DNA of the CDR3 is TGTGCCAGCAGCTCCGCCGGGACTAGGGGGAGTGATACGCAGTATTTT. Its protein product is CASSSAGTRGSDTQYF.

This clone was observed a single time. The genes are TRBV10-3 and TRBJ1-1, with D perhaps matching TRBD1 (6 bases). The CDR3 spans 14 residues. Looked up from germline, CDR1 is ENHRY and CDR2 is SYGVKD. Trimming left V 7 bases short and J 3 bases short, with 15 bases between. The CDR3 DNA follows: TGTGCCATCAACCACAGGGAGGGTTACACTGAAGCTTTCTTT. Protein: CAINHREGYTEAFF.

The chain combines TRBV16 with TRBJ1-2; perhaps TRBD1 as D (6 bases). The CDR3 consists of 16 residues. In germline, CDR1 is KGHSY, CDR2 FQNENV. Trimming stripped 1 base from V and 4 bases from J, with 16 bases between. In DNA form, the CDR3 reads TGTGCCAGCAGCCAATGGGCGGGCAGGGGAGCCTATGGCTACACCTTC. Translation: CASSQWAGRGAYGYTF.

CDR3 in amino acids: CASSPRGSGNSPLHF. The CDR3 DNA follows: TGTGCCAGCAGCCCAAGGGGGTCGGGTAATTCACCCCTCCACTTT. The V call is TRBV7-9, the J call TRBJ1-6; D perhaps matches TRBD1 (6 bases). The V and J ends lost 5 bases and 6 bases respectively, with 14 bases between them. In germline, CDR1 is SEHNR, CDR2 FQNEAQ (reference sequence). This CDR3 contains 15 residues.

The chain links TRBV29-1 to TRBJ1-5, with D unclear. CDR3 length equals 13 residues. The V and J ends lost 4 bases and 0 bases respectively, with 7 bases between them. Germline CDR1 is SQVTM and CDR2 is ANQGSEA. CDR3 protein: CSVGVYSNQPQHF. CDR3 DNA sequence: TGCAGCGTTGGCGTTTATAGCAATCAGCCCCAGCATTTT.

This rearrangement joins TRBV18 to TRBJ2-7, with D possibly matching TRBD1 (5 bases). Looked up from germline, CDR1 is KGHSH and CDR2 is LQKENI. Trimming removed 3 bases at V and 6 bases at J, with 12 bases between. The CDR3 is 13 residues long. CDR3 protein: CASSPQGPSEQYF. The CDR3 DNA is TGTGCCAGCTCACCCCAGGGCCCTTCCGAGCAGTACTTC. The full variable domain, its missing parts supplied by reference TRBV18 and TRBJ2-7, is NAGVMQNPRHLVRRRGQEARLRCSPMKGHSHVYWYRQLPEEGLKFMVYLQKENIIDESGMPKERFSAEFPKEGPSILRIQQVVRGDSAAYFCASSPQGPSEQYFGPGTRLTVT.

This chain uses TRBV2 with TRBJ2-2; D gene unclear. Germline-derived CDR1 and CDR2 are SNHLY and FYNNEI. The CDR3 totals 14 residues. Trimming cost V 2 bases and J 1 base, with 5 bases left between them. The CDR3 region has the DNA TGTGCCAGCAGTGAACAGAGGAACACCGGGGAGCTGTTTTTT. This translates into CASSEQRNTGELFF. The variable domain in full, with the rest retrieved from reference TRBV2 and TRBJ2-2, is EPEVTQTPSHQVTQMGQEVILRCVPISNHLYFYWYRQILGQKVEFLVSFYNNEISEKSEIFDDQFSVERPDGSNFTLKIRSTKLEDSAMYFCASSEQRNTGELFFGEGSRLTVL.

J is TRBJ2-1 and V is TRBV7-2, with TRBD2 matching 14 bases. Trimming removed 4 bases from V and 9 bases from J; junction bases left unmatched: 11. CDR1 is SGHTA, CDR2 FQGNSA, per germline. This CDR3 has 17 residues. CDR3 in DNA: TGTGCCAGCAGCTCTTCAACCGGGACTAGCGGGAGAGGTGAGCAGTTCTTC. It translates to CASSSSTGTSGRGEQFF.

This rearrangement joins TRBV5-1 to TRBJ1-4, with D perhaps matching TRBD1 (5 bases). The CDR3 is 15 residues long. Germline V gives CDR1 SGHRS, CDR2 YFSETQ. V lost 0 bases and J lost 3, with 9 bases in between. CDR3 sequence (DNA): TGCGCCAGCAGCTTGGCAAGGGGTCCTAATGAAAAACTGTTTTTT. Translated: CASSLARGPNEKLFF. Based on the CDR3 plus reference TRBV5-1 and TRBJ1-4, the full variable domain is KAGVTQTPRYLIKTRGQQVTLSCSPISGHRSVSWYQQTPGQGLQFLFEYFSETQRNKGNFPGRFSGRQFSNSRSEMNVSTLELGDSALYLCASSLARGPNEKLFFGSGTQLSVL.

The chain has TRBV30 and TRBJ1-1, with 7 nucleotides matching TRBD1. CDR3 length: 11 amino acids. The V gene end was trimmed by 6 bases and the J gene end by 4 bases; junction bases not matched to a gene: 2. The germline CDR1 and CDR2 sequences are GTSNPN and SVGIG (reference sequence). The DNA of the CDR3 is TGTGCCTGCAACAGGGGCACTGAAGCTTTCTTT. It yields the protein CACNRGTEAFF. Drawing the rest from reference TRBV30 and TRBJ1-1, the complete variable domain is SQTIHQWPATLVQPVGSPLSLECTVEGTSNPNLYWYRQAAGRGLQLLFYSVGIGQISSEVPQNLSASRPQDRQFILSSKKLLLSDSGFYLCACNRGTEAFFGQGTRLTVV.

The chain joins TRBV30 to TRBJ2-5; D gene ambiguous. The CDR3 spans 10 residues. Germline V gene sequence: CDR1 GTSNPN, CDR2 SVGIG (reference sequence). Trimming pared 2 bases from V and 5 bases from J, leaving 3 bases between. CDR3: CAWSIETQYF. The CDR3 DNA follows: TGTGCCTGGAGTATCGAGACCCAGTACTTC. Complete variable domain (other parts from reference TRBV30 and TRBJ2-5): SQTIHQWPATLVQPVGSPLSLECTVEGTSNPNLYWYRQAAGRGLQLLFYSVGIGQISSEVPQNLSASRPQDRQFILSSKKLLLSDSGFYLCAWSIETQYFGPGTRLLVL.

This clone has just a few counts. The rearrangement links TRBV11-2 to TRBJ2-3; 11 nucleotides agree with TRBD2. CDR1 and CDR2 from the germline V gene are SGHAT and FQNNGV. The CDR3 has 18 amino acids. J was trimmed by 5 bases and V by 3 bases; bases with no gene match: 13. The DNA of the CDR3 is TGTGCCAGCAGCTTTGCCCAATCTAGCGGGGGGTCTGGAGATACGCAGTATTTT. Its protein is CASSFAQSSGGSGDTQYF. The full variable domain, its missing parts supplied by reference TRBV11-2 and TRBJ2-3, is EAGVAQSPRYKIIEKRQSVAFWCNPISGHATLYWYQQILGQGPKLLIQFQNNGVVDDSQLPKDRFSAERLKGVDSTLKIQPAKLEDSAVYLCASSFAQSSGGSGDTQYFGPGTRLTVL.

This chain joins TRBV6-6 and TRBJ2-1; 9 positions agree with TRBD1. Germline V gene data show CDR1 as MNHNY and CDR2 as SVGAGI (reference sequence). V trimming: 0 bases; J trimming: 5 bases; junction bases outside the gene matches: 5. The CDR3 has 16 residues. The CDR3 sequence: CASSYSRGQGNNEQFF. CDR3 sequence (DNA): TGTGCCAGCAGTTACTCGAGAGGACAGGGGAACAATGAGCAGTTCTTC.

This chain uses TRBV5-8 with TRBJ2-7; 7 bases align to TRBD1. J gave up 5 bases and V 7 bases, and 24 bases lay outside the gene matches. This CDR3 is 18 amino acids long. CDR1 and CDR2 from the germline V gene are SGHTS and YDEGEE. For the CDR3, the DNA is TGTGCCAGCCCCAACCCACCGGGACAGCCTAAAAAGGACAACGAGCAGTACTTC. It translates to CASPNPPGQPKKDNEQYF.

The V call is TRBV11-2, the J call TRBJ2-2; a weak D match, TRBD2 (7 bases). V was clipped by 3 bases and J by 4 bases, with 21 bases between them. The CDR3 length is 18 residues. Germline CDR1 SGHAT, CDR2 FQNNGV. The CDR3 here is CASSFAWVGGHGTGELFF. CDR3 DNA: TGTGCCAGCAGCTTCGCTTGGGTCGGGGGGCACGGCACCGGGGAGCTGTTTTTT.

The rearrangement links TRBV19 to TRBJ1-5, with D possibly TRBD1 on 5 matching bases. V lost 3 bases to trimming and J lost 4 bases, with 13 bases between them. CDR3 length equals 15 residues. In germline, CDR1 is LNHDA, CDR2 SQIVND (reference sequence). The CDR3 reads CASSIGQGLNQPQHF. The CDR3 region has the DNA TGTGCCAGTAGTATTGGGCAGGGACTGAATCAGCCCCAGCATTTT.